This T cell receptor (beta chain) was recovered during a study of blood T cell repertoires in COVID-19. This clone was recorded once. Original data processing: The authors estimated nucleated cell counts from reference gene primer amplification. TCRdb keeps only in-frame clones here, not all; method: immunoSEQ multiplex PCR. V and J calls and clone size are copied from that table; D and trimming were computed from the DNA. The sample has 250,000 to 300,000 clones, roughly 89% seen once. CDR1 and CDR2 (germline): SEHNR, FQNEAQ (reference sequence). The CDR3 loop spans 14 amino acids. The V end was cut by 5 bases, the J end by 0 bases, with 10 bases between.

The material sequenced was peripheral blood. The source of this sequence is a man aged 50 or older with acute or convalescent COVID-19. This sequence joins TRBV7-9 and TRBJ1-1, with no clear D. CDR3 sequence: CASSPRSVNTEAFF. CDR3 nucleotide sequence: TGTGCCAGCAGCCCCCGATCGGTGAACACTGAAGCTTTCTTT.